These 21 T cell receptor beta chains originate from one sample sequenced in a study of beta chain features in type 1 diabetes. cDNA synthesis used the whole RNA isolate, giving expressed TCRB sequences. Using immunoSEQ multiplex PCR, the repertoire was profiled, and TCRdb retains in-frame clones only, with some absent. The sample holds approximately 470,000 clones, 30% seen once. The sequenced material came from naive CD4+ T cells from blood. The receptors were sampled from a man younger than 30 in good health.

The J gene is TRBJ1-1, the V gene TRBV5-6; D is possibly TRBD1 (5 bases). V lost 5 bases, J lost 5 bases, and 10 bases lay in between. The CDR3 is 12 amino acids. Germline V lookup: CDR1 SGHDT, CDR2 YYEEEE. The CDR3 reads CASRRQRTEAFF. CDR3 DNA: TGTGCCAGCAGGCGACAGAGGACTGAAGCTTTCTTT.

The V and J genes are TRBV6-5 and TRBJ1-2; D might be TRBD1 (6 bases). The CDR3 consists of 14 residues. Trimming stripped 2 bases from V and 6 bases from J, with 13 bases between. Looked up from germline, CDR1 is MNHEY and CDR2 is SVGAGI. The CDR3 is CASSYPAGDNGYTF. The CDR3 coding sequence is TGTGCCAGCAGTTACCCCGCAGGGGATAATGGCTACACCTTC.

Only a few counts were recorded for this clone. The chain combines TRBV29-1 with TRBJ2-6; possibly TRBD2 for D (6 bases). Trimming cost V 1 base and J 0 bases, with 7 bases left between them. CDR3 length equals 15 residues. In germline, CDR1 is SQVTM, CDR2 ANQGSEA. The CDR3 bases are TGCAGCGTTGAAGGCGGGGCCTCTGGGGCCAACGTCCTGACTTTC. The encoded protein is CSVEGGASGANVLTF. Using reference TRBV29-1 and TRBJ2-6 for the parts outside the CDR3, the full variable domain is SAVISQKPSRDICQRGTSLTIQCQVDSQVTMMFWYRQQPGQSLTLIATANQGSEATYESGFVIDKFPISRPNLTFSTLTVSNMSPEDSSIYLCSVEGGASGANVLTFGAGSRLTVL.

This clone appeared a few times. Here the CDR3 DNA reads TGCAGCGTGGTCCGGGACTTAGAGACCCAGTACTTC. Its translation is CSVVRDLETQYF. The V call is TRBV29-1, the J call TRBJ2-5; tentative D call: TRBD2 (6 bases). V lost 6 bases, J lost 4 bases, and 12 bases lay in between. This CDR3 is 12 amino acids long. CDR1 SQVTM and CDR2 ANQGSEA come from the germline V gene. Together with reference TRBV29-1 and TRBJ2-5, the CDR3 gives the full variable domain: SAVISQKPSRDICQRGTSLTIQCQVDSQVTMMFWYRQQPGQSLTLIATANQGSEATYESGFVIDKFPISRPNLTFSTLTVSNMSPEDSSIYLCSVVRDLETQYFGPGTRLLVL.

This clone was detected only a few times. This chain uses TRBV29-1 with TRBJ2-5; D remains unclear. With 6 bases removed from V and 2 bases from J, the gap between germline ends came to 10 bases. CDR1 and CDR2 from the germline V gene are SQVTM and ANQGSEA. The CDR3 loop spans 12 amino acids. CDR3: CSVDDVQETQYF. Here the CDR3 DNA reads TGCAGCGTGGATGACGTACAAGAGACCCAGTACTTC.

Comment on this clone: The same CDR3 is also encoded by other DNA sequences in this sample. The V gene is TRBV6-5, the J gene TRBJ2-7; 7 positions agree with TRBD1. With 6 bases clipped from V and 3 bases from J, the junction kept 5 bases outside the gene matches. CDR3 length equals 13 residues. CDR1 is MNHEY and CDR2 is SVGAGI in the germline V gene. The CDR3 nucleotides read TGTGCCAGCAGCCAGGGACAGCACTACGAGCAGTACTTC. Translation gives CASSQGQHYEQYF.

V and J are TRBV30 and TRBJ2-7, with 7 positions matching TRBD2. The germline gives CDR1 GTSNPN, CDR2 SVGIG (reference sequence). The CDR3 has 15 residues. V trimming: 7 bases; J trimming: 0 bases; junction bases outside the gene matches: 12. The CDR3 region has the DNA TGTGCCTTAGGCCCTGGGAGGGGAGGCTCCTACGAGCAGTACTTC. Protein: CALGPGRGGSYEQYF.

This clone turned up a few times. This chain connects TRBV5-1 to TRBJ2-5; D gene uncertain. Germline V gives CDR1 SGHRS, CDR2 YFSETQ. The CDR3 consists of 14 residues. V was cut by 1 base and J by 2 bases, with 9 bases left in between. This CDR3 is CASSLSTRQETQYF. CDR3 nucleotides: TGCGCCAGCAGCTTGTCCACCCGACAAGAGACCCAGTACTTC. The full variable domain, in which reference TRBV5-1 and TRBJ2-5 provide the parts outside the CDR3, is KAGVTQTPRYLIKTRGQQVTLSCSPISGHRSVSWYQQTPGQGLQFLFEYFSETQRNKGNFPGRFSGRQFSNSRSEMNVSTLELGDSALYLCASSLSTRQETQYFGPGTRLLVL.

This clone has just a few counts. The V and J genes are TRBV13 and TRBJ2-1; weak D call: TRBD2 (5 bases). Trimming shortened V by 5 bases and J by 8 bases, and 13 bases separated the two germline ends. CDR3 length: 13 amino acids. Germline CDR1 reads PRHDT; CDR2 reads FYEKMQ (reference sequence). The CDR3 region is CASSPLEVDEQFF. The CDR3 coding sequence is TGTGCCAGCAGCCCCCTGGAGGTAGATGAGCAGTTCTTC.

The CDR3 DNA reads as TGCAGCGCCTCGACAGGGGGGAACTATGGCTACACCTTC. The encoded protein is CSASTGGNYGYTF. The gene calls are TRBV29-1 and TRBJ1-2; 9 nucleotides align to TRBD1. The CDR3 is 13 amino acids. The V and J ends lost 7 bases and 2 bases, in that order; junction bases with no gene match: 5. The germline V gene encodes CDR1 SQVTM and CDR2 ANQGSEA.

The chain combines TRBV6-1 with TRBJ2-7; the D call may be TRBD1 or TRBD2 (5 bases each). Germline values: CDR1 MNHNS, CDR2 SASEGT. Trimming removed 6 bases from V and 2 bases from J, with 17 bases in between. This CDR3 region has 15 residues. CDR3: CASSSYRDPTYEQYF. CDR3 DNA sequence: TGTGCCAGCAGCTCCTACCGGGACCCAACCTACGAGCAGTACTTC.

This chain connects TRBV7-2 to TRBJ2-7; D is unresolved. CDR1 is SGHTA, CDR2 FQGNSA, per germline. V was shortened by 2 bases and J by 1 base, with 12 bases between the two germline ends. CDR3 length equals 15 residues. The CDR3 DNA follows: TGTGCCAGCAGCTTAAGGGCAGGATTATCCTACGAGCAGTACTTC. Its translation: CASSLRAGLSYEQYF.

This clone was detected a few times. The chain carries TRBV29-1 and TRBJ2-3, with 9 bases aligning to TRBD2. This CDR3 comprises 13 residues. CDR1 and CDR2 from the germline V gene are SQVTM and ANQGSEA. With 6 bases clipped from V and 2 bases from J, the junction kept 3 bases outside the gene matches. CDR3 region: CSVRTSATDTQYF. CDR3 nucleotides: TGCAGCGTGAGGACTAGCGCCACAGATACGCAGTATTTT.

J is TRBJ2-1 and V is TRBV4-2, with TRBD2 as a possible D gene (5 bases). Per the germline V gene, CDR1 is LGHNA and CDR2 is YNFKEQ. Between the trimmed V and J ends, which lost 2 bases and 4 bases, there was a span of 12 bases. CDR3 length equals 15 residues. CDR3 amino acids: CASSQPAETYNEQFF. CDR3 in DNA: TGTGCCAGCAGCCAACCAGCGGAGACTTACAATGAGCAGTTCTTC.

A few counts support this clone. CDR3 protein: CAWSDERCSYEQYF. The CDR3 coding sequence is TGTGCCTGGAGTGACGAGCGCTGCTCCTACGAGCAGTACTTC. This rearrangement joins TRBV30 to TRBJ2-7; D gene unclear. Trimming took off 1 base at V and 0 bases at J, with 10 bases between the two ends. This CDR3 comprises 14 residues. Per germline, CDR1 GTSNPN and CDR2 SVGIG (reference sequence).

The chain joins TRBV29-1 to TRBJ1-2; D possibly corresponds to TRBD1 (6 bases). Trimming stripped 4 bases from V and 4 bases from J, with 10 bases between. The CDR3 sequence is 12 residues long. Per germline, CDR1 SQVTM and CDR2 ANQGSEA. CDR3 loop: CSVGTEIYGYTF. The CDR3 DNA reads as TGCAGCGTTGGGACAGAGATCTATGGCTACACCTTC.

The chain employs TRBV30 and TRBJ1-2; no clear D gene. Germline CDR1 reads GTSNPN; CDR2 reads SVGIG (reference sequence). The CDR3 length is 10 residues. V was trimmed by 1 base and J by 3 bases, leaving 0 bases between them. The CDR3 coding sequence is TGTGCCTGGAGTGACTATGGCTACACCTTC. Its protein product is CAWSDYGYTF.

The gene calls are TRBV4-1 and TRBJ2-7; 11 bases are shared with TRBD1. CDR3 size: 15 residues. The trim removed 4 bases at V and 3 bases at J, leaving 5 bases unmatched. Germline V gene lookup returns CDR1 MGHRA and CDR2 YSYEKL. The chain's CDR3 is CASSRGTGGYYEQYF. The CDR3 coding sequence is TGCGCCAGCAGCCGAGGGACAGGGGGATACTACGAGCAGTACTTC.

This clone was detected once. This sequence joins TRBV6-5 and TRBJ2-4; no definite D call. The germline V gene has CDR1 MNHEY and CDR2 SVGAGI. Deletions cut 8 bases from V and 0 bases from J, with 14 bases between. The CDR3 has 15 residues. The CDR3 DNA sequence: TGTGCCAGCCATAGACGATCGGTAGCCAAAAACATTCAGTACTTC. This codes for CASHRRSVAKNIQYF.

In its sample, this clone was seen a few times. This CDR3 is CAIREGDNEQFF. The CDR3 coding sequence is TGTGCCATCAGGGAAGGGGACAATGAGCAGTTCTTC. The chain carries TRBV10-3 and TRBJ2-1; D perhaps matches TRBD1 (5 bases). V shed 6 bases and J shed 5 bases, with 8 bases lying between them. Germline CDR1 reads ENHRY; CDR2 reads SYGVKD. The length of the CDR3 is 12 residues.

This clone showed up just a few times. The chain joins TRBV6-1 to TRBJ1-5, with D possibly TRBD1 on 5 matching bases. The CDR3 covers 14 residues. Germline CDR1 is MNHNS and CDR2 is SASEGT. Trimming took 5 bases from V and 2 from J, leaving 10 bases between them. CDR3 region: CASSIQGGNQPQHF. The CDR3 DNA sequence: TGTGCCAGCAGTATTCAGGGTGGCAATCAGCCCCAGCATTTT.